This TCR beta chain was identified during a study of OX40 agonist ivuxolimab in advanced cancers. This table comes from immunoSEQ multiplex PCR, and its TCRdb copy is limited to in-frame clones, with some not included. The sample consists of around 45,000 clones, approximately 80% of them appearing once. This CDR3 has 13 amino acids. Germline loops: CDR1 SGHTA, CDR2 FQGTGA. V gave up 11 bases and J gave up 6 bases; unmatched junction bases: 10. The rearrangement uses TRBV7-3 and TRBJ2-7; TRBD1 aligns across 10 bases. The sequence derives from an adult with an advanced solid tumor such as melanoma, head and neck, liver or kidney cancer. The source material was CD4+ or CD8+ T cells sorted from blood, sampled in a trial of the OX40 agonist ivuxolimab. The CDR3 DNA sequence: TGTGCCTTACGGGACAGGGGACAATGCGAGCAGTACTTC. Protein product: CALRDRGQCEQYF.